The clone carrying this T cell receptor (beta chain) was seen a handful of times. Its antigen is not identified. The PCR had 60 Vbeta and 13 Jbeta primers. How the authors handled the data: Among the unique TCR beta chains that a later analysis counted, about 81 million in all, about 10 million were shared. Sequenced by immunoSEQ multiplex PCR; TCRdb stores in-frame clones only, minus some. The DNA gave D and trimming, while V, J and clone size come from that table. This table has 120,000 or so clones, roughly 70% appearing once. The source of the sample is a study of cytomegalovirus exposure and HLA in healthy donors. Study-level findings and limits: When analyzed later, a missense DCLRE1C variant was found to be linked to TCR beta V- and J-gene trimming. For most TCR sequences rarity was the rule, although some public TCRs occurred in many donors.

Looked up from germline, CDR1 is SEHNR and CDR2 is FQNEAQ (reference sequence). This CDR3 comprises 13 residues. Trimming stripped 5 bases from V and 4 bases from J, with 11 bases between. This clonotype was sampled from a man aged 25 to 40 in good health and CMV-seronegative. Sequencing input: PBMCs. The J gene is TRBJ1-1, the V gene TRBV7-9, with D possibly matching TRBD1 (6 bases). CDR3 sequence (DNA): TGTGCCAGCAGCATTGGACAGAGCACTGAAGCTTTCTTT. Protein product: CASSIGQSTEAFF.